Detailed here is one T cell receptor beta chain. Its antigen is not identified. Primers included in the PCR were 60 Vbeta and 13 Jbeta primers. Data came from immunoSEQ multiplex PCR; TCRdb stores just in-frame clones and leaves some out. The sample records about 170,000 clones, approximately 72% being singletons. This specimen comes from a study of cytomegalovirus exposure and HLA in healthy donors. Findings and limits, study-wide: Cytomegalovirus status was reportedly diagnosed by the classifier with high specificity and sensitivity.

Input material: PBMCs. This TCR came from a human donor in good health.

CDR3 in amino acids: CASSFLGQDTYEQYF. CDR3 DNA sequence: TGTGCCAGCAGTTTCCTCGGACAGGACACCTACGAGCAGTACTTC. The rearrangement links TRBV27 to TRBJ2-7, with TRBD1 identical over 7 bases. The CDR3 extends over 15 amino acids. V shed 3 bases and J 2 bases; nucleotides not matched to a gene: 7. The germline V gene encodes CDR1 MNHEY and CDR2 SMNVEV (reference sequence).